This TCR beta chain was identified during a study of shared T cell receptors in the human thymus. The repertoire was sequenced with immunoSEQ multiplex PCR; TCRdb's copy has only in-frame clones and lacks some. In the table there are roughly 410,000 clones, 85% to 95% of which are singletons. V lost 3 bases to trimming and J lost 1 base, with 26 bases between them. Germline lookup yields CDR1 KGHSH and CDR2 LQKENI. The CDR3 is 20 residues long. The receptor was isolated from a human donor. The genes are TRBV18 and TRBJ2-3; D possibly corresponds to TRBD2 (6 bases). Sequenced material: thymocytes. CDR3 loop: CASSPSEGTAAVGGTDTQYF. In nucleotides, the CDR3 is TGTGCCAGCTCACCTTCGGAGGGGACCGCCGCGGTCGGGGGCACAGATACGCAGTATTTT. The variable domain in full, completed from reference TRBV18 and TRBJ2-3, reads NAGVMQNPRHLVRRRGQEARLRCSPMKGHSHVYWYRQLPEEGLKFMVYLQKENIIDESGMPKERFSAEFPKEGPSILRIQQVVRGDSAAYFCASSPSEGTAAVGGTDTQYFGPGTRLTVL.